A selection of T cell receptor beta chains follows, all from one sample in a study of blood T cell repertoires in COVID-19. Measured with immunoSEQ multiplex PCR; TCRdb has only the in-frame clones, and not every one. The data hold approximately 400,000 clones, with 88% observed a single time. Sequencing was carried out using peripheral blood. The receptors originated from a woman between 50 and 59 years old with COVID-19, enrolled during active disease. Both conserved end residues are part of each CDR3. The D gene is left open where the match is weak. The size entry is marked missing in some rows and otherwise reads once, few, many or a size class.

CASSFGLVGFTDTQYF	TGTGCCAGCAGCTTCGGACTAGTCGGGTTCACAGATACGCAGTATTTT	.	TRBV5-6	TRBD2	16	TRBJ2-3
CASSPPRGGIQYF	TGCGCCAGCAGCCCTCCCCGGGGGGGCATTCAGTACTTC	.	TRBV5-1	TRBD2	13	TRBJ2-4
CASSSRGSEKLFF	TGTGCCAGTAGTTCCAGGGGAAGTGAAAAACTGTTTTTT	.	TRBV19	.	13	TRBJ1-4
CASSQAGAPLNYEQYF	TGCGCCAGCAGCCAAGCAGGGGCCCCTCTGAACTACGAGCAGTACTTC	.	TRBV4-1	.	16	TRBJ2-7
CASSHRSGLAGRADTQYF	TGTGCCAGCAGCCACCGCTCGGGACTAGCAGGGAGGGCAGATACGCAGTATTTT	.	TRBV3-1/TRBV3-2	TRBD2	18	TRBJ2-3
CASSLQGEAEKLFF	TGTGCCAGCAGTTTACAGGGGGAGGCTGAAAAACTGTTTTTT	once	TRBV6-6	TRBD1	14	TRBJ1-4
CASEPGDRVWDYEQYF	TGTGCCAGCGAGCCAGGGGACAGGGTTTGGGACTACGAGCAGTACTTC	few	TRBV2	TRBD1	16	TRBJ2-7
CASSFSGEQFF	TGTGCCAGCAGCTTTAGTGGTGAGCAGTTCTTC	.	TRBV7-6	.	11	TRBJ2-1
CASSPTGSTYEKLFF	TGTGCCAGCAGCCCAACCGGGTCTACCTATGAAAAACTGTTTTTT	.	TRBV7-8	.	15	TRBJ1-4
CASSVTGVNYGYTF	TGTGCCAGCAGCGTCACGGGGGTGAACTATGGCTACACCTTC	.	TRBV9	.	14	TRBJ1-2
CASSPGTGGRTFYGYTF	TGTGCCAGCAGCCCAGGGACAGGGGGACGGACCTTCTATGGCTACACCTTC	.	TRBV4-2	TRBD1	17	TRBJ1-2
CASSQATFGRQYF	TGTGCCAGCAGCCAGGCGACCTTTGGGAGGCAGTACTTC	few	TRBV14	.	13	TRBJ2-7
CASSSYTPLTAYGYTF	TGTGCCAGCAGCTCTTATACGCCACTGACAGCGTATGGCTACACCTTC	.	TRBV7-9	.	16	TRBJ1-2
CASSEIAASYEQYF	TGTGCCAGCAGTGAGATCGCGGCCTCCTACGAGCAGTACTTC	.	TRBV2	.	14	TRBJ2-7
CASSKKGQLDNQPQHF	TGTGCCAGTAGTAAGAAGGGACAGTTAGACAATCAGCCCCAGCATTTT	few	TRBV19	TRBD1	16	TRBJ1-5
CASSWDRGFTEAFF	TGTGCCAGCAGCTGGGACAGGGGTTTCACTGAAGCTTTCTTT	.	TRBV7-8	TRBD1	14	TRBJ1-1
CASSEAWGQEETQYF	TGTGCCAGCAGTGAAGCGTGGGGACAGGAAGAGACCCAGTACTTC	.	TRBV6-1	TRBD1	15	TRBJ2-5
CASSYSGSSYEQYF	TGTGCCAGCAGTTACTCCGGGAGCTCCTACGAGCAGTACTTC	.	TRBV6-2/TRBV6-3	.	14	TRBJ2-7
CASSLTRYNEQFF	TGTGCCAGCAGCTTGACGAGATACAATGAGCAGTTCTTC	.	TRBV5-6	.	13	TRBJ2-1
CASNTGTSAQTQYF	TGTGCCAGCAACACAGGGACTAGCGCGCAGACCCAGTACTTC	.	TRBV6-5	TRBD2	14	TRBJ2-5
CASSATGTNTGYTF	TGTGCCAGCAGTGCCACCGGGACTAACACCGGCTACACCTTC	.	TRBV6-4	.	14	TRBJ1-2
CASSPVLGQRAGELFF	TGTGCCAGCAGCCCTGTACTGGGACAGAGAGCCGGGGAGCTGTTTTTT	.	TRBV6-2/TRBV6-3	TRBD1	16	TRBJ2-2
CSVVGGYLREQYF	TGCAGCGTTGTAGGCGGGTACCTGAGGGAGCAGTACTTC	.	TRBV29-1	.	13	TRBJ2-7
CASTPTPGSGNTIYF	TGTGCCAGCACGCCCACCCCAGGATCGGGAAACACCATATATTTT	once	TRBV6-5	.	15	TRBJ1-3
CASSSDGGNTEAFF	TGTGCCAGCAGTTCGGACGGAGGAAACACTGAAGCTTTCTTT	.	TRBV6-5	.	14	TRBJ1-1
CAWTGGVRAFF	TGTGCCTGGACAGGGGGAGTGAGGGCTTTCTTT	once	TRBV30	TRBD1	11	TRBJ1-1
CATSGLAGETQYF	TGTGCCACCAGCGGACTAGCGGGAGAGACCCAGTACTTC	few	TRBV24-1	TRBD2	13	TRBJ2-5
CATSVEDSPNTGELFF	TGTGCCACCAGTGTTGAAGACAGCCCGAACACCGGGGAGCTGTTTTTT	.	TRBV24-1	.	16	TRBJ2-2
CATSQGAYSNEQFF	TGTGCCACCAGTCAGGGCGCCTATTCTAATGAGCAGTTCTTC	.	TRBV24-1	.	14	TRBJ2-1
CASSYTGFSGNTIYF	TGTGCCAGCAGTTATACAGGTTTCTCTGGAAACACCATATATTTT	.	TRBV6-5	.	15	TRBJ1-3
CASSYLGGVETQYF	TGTGCCAGCAGTTACTTAGGGGGGGTAGAGACCCAGTACTTC	.	TRBV6-2/TRBV6-3	.	14	TRBJ2-5
CASSPDRGYEQYF	TGCGCCAGCAGTCCTGACAGGGGGTACGAGCAGTACTTC	.	TRBV10-2	TRBD1	13	TRBJ2-7
CASSSIRDYGYTF	TGTGCCAGCAGTTCTATTCGGGACTATGGCTACACCTTC	.	TRBV27	.	13	TRBJ1-2
CASKLTSGGYNEQFF	TGTGCCAGCAAGTTGACTAGCGGGGGATACAATGAGCAGTTCTTC	once	TRBV6-5	TRBD2	15	TRBJ2-1
CASAPGTGAGANVLTF	TGTGCCAGCGCCCCGGGAACGGGAGCTGGGGCCAACGTCCTGACTTTC	.	TRBV2	.	16	TRBJ2-6
CASGLSGGYTF	TGTGCTAGTGGTTTGTCAGGGGGCTACACCTTC	few	TRBV12-5	.	11	TRBJ1-2
CSVVGLGLKAETQYF	TGCAGCGTTGTTGGATTGGGGCTTAAGGCCGAGACCCAGTACTTC	.	TRBV29-1	.	15	TRBJ2-5
CASGLPRQGIKTDTQYF	TGTGCTAGTGGTTTGCCTCGACAGGGGATAAAGACAGATACGCAGTATTTT	.	TRBV12-5	TRBD1	17	TRBJ2-3
CASSYSDRWTEAFF	TGTGCCAGCAGTTACTCAGACAGGTGGACTGAAGCTTTCTTT	.	TRBV6-5	.	14	TRBJ1-1
CAIARGTEAFF	TGTGCCATTGCGAGGGGGACTGAAGCTTTCTTT	.	TRBV12-3/TRBV12-4	.	11	TRBJ1-1
CASSSDIHTEAFF	TGTGCCAGCAGCTCCGACATTCACACTGAAGCTTTCTTT	.	TRBV7-9	.	13	TRBJ1-1
CASSTAANTEAFF	TGCGCCAGCAGCACCGCGGCGAACACTGAAGCTTTCTTT	.	TRBV5-1	.	13	TRBJ1-1